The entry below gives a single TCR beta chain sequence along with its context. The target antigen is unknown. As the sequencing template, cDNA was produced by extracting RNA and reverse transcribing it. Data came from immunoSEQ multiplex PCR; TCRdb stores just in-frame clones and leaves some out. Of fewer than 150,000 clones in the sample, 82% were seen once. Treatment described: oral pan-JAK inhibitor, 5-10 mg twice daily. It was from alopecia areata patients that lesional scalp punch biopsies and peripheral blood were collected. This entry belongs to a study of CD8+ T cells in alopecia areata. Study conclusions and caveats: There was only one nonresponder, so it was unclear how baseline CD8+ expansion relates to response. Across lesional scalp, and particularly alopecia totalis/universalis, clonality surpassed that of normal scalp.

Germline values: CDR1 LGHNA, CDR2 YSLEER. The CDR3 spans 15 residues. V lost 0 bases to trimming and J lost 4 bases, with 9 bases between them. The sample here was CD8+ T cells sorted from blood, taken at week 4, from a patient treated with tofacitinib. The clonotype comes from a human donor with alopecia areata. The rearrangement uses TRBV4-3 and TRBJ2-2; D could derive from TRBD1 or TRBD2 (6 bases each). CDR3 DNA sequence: TGCGCCAGCAGCCAAGAAGGAGGGGGCACCGGGGAGCTGTTTTTT. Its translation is CASSQEGGGTGELFF.